Sequencing of this TCR beta chain was carried out in a study of control samples from healthy donors and cancer patients. The CDR3 covers 14 residues. Germline V gene lookup returns CDR1 MNHNS and CDR2 SASEGT. V lost 3 bases and J lost 4, with 10 bases in between. Sequencing used immunoSEQ multiplex PCR; TCRdb keeps in-frame clones, though not all of them. Among approximately 170,000 clones listed, 85% to 90% were seen once. This sequence joins TRBV6-1 and TRBJ1-3; D not certain. Sequenced sample: blood. The source of this sequence is a woman between 25 and 40 years old in good health. The CDR3: CASSDGFSGNTIYF. The CDR3 nucleotides read TGTGCCAGCAGTGATGGGTTTTCGGGAAACACCATATATTTT.